These T cell receptor beta chains were read from a single sample in a study of regulatory T cells in long-lasting Graves disease. In TCRdb, the multiplex PCR reads were re-called with MiXCR into one record per CDR3 protein. The repertoire holds about 470,000 distinct CDR3 sequences, with roughly 21% as singletons. Here the sequenced sample was peripheral blood mononuclear cells (PBMCs), taken when the disease was refractory, from a patient treated with antithyroid drugs. The receptor set was obtained from a female donor with Graves disease. The CDR3 runs from the conserved cysteine through the conserved F or W.

v_gene: TRBV28
j_gene: TRBJ1-5
CDR3aa: CASTHRGNQPQHF

v_gene: TRBV28
j_gene: TRBJ1-5
CDR3aa: CASSLSFRGNNQPQHF

v_gene: TRBV2
j_gene: TRBJ2-5
CDR3aa: CASRRLGLETQYF

v_gene: TRBV6-9
j_gene: -
CDR3aa: CANSSSSYEQYF

v_gene: TRBV7-2
j_gene: TRBJ2-5
CDR3aa: CASSLVGRSQETQYF

v_gene: TRBV5-1
j_gene: TRBJ1-2
CDR3aa: CASSLVGTPGYTF

v_gene: TRBV20-1
j_gene: TRBJ1-3
CDR3aa: CSAAVPYSGNTIYF

v_gene: TRBV15
j_gene: TRBJ1-1
CDR3aa: CATSTSQGGANTEAFF

v_gene: TRBV28
j_gene: TRBJ1-6
CDR3aa: CASRPYRGDRSPLHF

v_gene: TRBV11-2
j_gene: TRBJ1-2
CDR3aa: CASSEGQGARGYTF

v_gene: TRBV20-1
j_gene: TRBJ1-5
CDR3aa: CSARPGKSFSNQPQHF

v_gene: TRBV11-2
j_gene: TRBJ2-6
CDR3aa: CANSLELGAGANVLTF

v_gene: TRBV28
j_gene: TRBJ2-2
CDR3aa: CASSLTSLIPGELFF

v_gene: TRBV7-8
j_gene: TRBJ2-7
CDR3aa: CASSLSRGGLDEQYF

v_gene: TRBV12-3/TRBV12-4
j_gene: TRBJ1-6
CDR3aa: CASSLRDRDSPLHF

v_gene: TRBV7-9
j_gene: TRBJ2-1
CDR3aa: CANSLKWRSYNEQFF

v_gene: TRBV10-3
j_gene: TRBJ1-1
CDR3aa: CAISDSGNTEAFF

v_gene: TRBV12-3/TRBV12-4
j_gene: TRBJ1-5
CDR3aa: CASSLVSNQPQHF

v_gene: TRBV12-3/TRBV12-4
j_gene: TRBJ2-7
CDR3aa: CASSRDRTYEQYF

v_gene: TRBV13
j_gene: TRBJ2-7
CDR3aa: CASSRLTGTPSYEQYF

v_gene: TRBV27
j_gene: TRBJ1-4
CDR3aa: CASSPLNRAEGEKLFF

v_gene: TRBV28
j_gene: TRBJ2-1
CDR3aa: CASSSPGTSGHNEQFF

v_gene: TRBV5-6
j_gene: TRBJ1-1
CDR3aa: CASSGGQGLNTEAFF

v_gene: TRBV6-2/TRBV6-3
j_gene: TRBJ2-5
CDR3aa: CASSNREGETQYF

v_gene: TRBV12-3/TRBV12-4
j_gene: TRBJ1-5
CDR3aa: CASSNGFRDQPQHF

v_gene: TRBV6-2/TRBV6-3
j_gene: TRBJ2-7
CDR3aa: CASSFVARGYEQYF

v_gene: TRBV28
j_gene: TRBJ1-1
CDR3aa: CASTPRGWTEAFF

v_gene: TRBV14
j_gene: TRBJ2-3
CDR3aa: CASRDLAGGPIYTQYF

v_gene: TRBV27
j_gene: TRBJ2-7
CDR3aa: CASSFSLADEQYF

v_gene: TRBV6-5
j_gene: TRBJ1-4
CDR3aa: CASSYRRGGEKLFF

v_gene: TRBV20-1
j_gene: TRBJ1-4
CDR3aa: CSARSGTGGEKLFF

v_gene: TRBV7-9
j_gene: TRBJ1-1
CDR3aa: CASSLEGLLNTEAFF

v_gene: TRBV30
j_gene: TRBJ1-1
CDR3aa: CAWCDPDTEAFF

v_gene: TRBV4-1
j_gene: TRBJ1-1
CDR3aa: CASSQDLVPKVGSLKDFAFF

v_gene: TRBV20-1
j_gene: TRBJ2-7
CDR3aa: CSVQYTGTYEQYF

v_gene: TRBV4-3
j_gene: TRBJ2-5
CDR3aa: CASSQEGGIQETQYF

v_gene: TRBV2
j_gene: TRBJ2-7
CDR3aa: CASSGTSGASSYEQYF